Listed here are 32 T cell receptor beta chains from one sample, sequenced in a study of post-analysis software for immune sequencing data. General study findings and limits: Controls had lower frequencies than patients of 4 or 5 TRBV segments, which included TRBV5-6, TRBV5-1 and TRBV20-1.

Unique molecular identifiers featured in each of the TCR beta cDNA libraries. TCRdb re-called the PCR reads through MiXCR, storing one row per CDR3 protein. The sample carries 600,000 to 750,000 distinct CDR3 sequences, 55% to 70% recorded once. Antigens of these TCRs are unknown. The sequencing sample was made of blood. These receptors were obtained from a girl aged 2-10 years with multiple sclerosis.

The J gene is TRBJ2-5, the V gene TRBV4-3; D gene ambiguous. V dropped 1 base and J dropped 5 bases, with 11 bases sitting between them. The CDR3 runs to 14 residues. The germline gives CDR1 LGHNA, CDR2 YSLEER. The CDR3 reads CASSQVGSGETQYF. CDR3 sequence (DNA): TGCGCCAGCAGCCAAGTCGGCTCTGGGGAGACCCAGTACTTC.

The chain couples TRBV4-3 to TRBJ2-1; 9 nucleotides line up with TRBD1. There are 15 residues in the CDR3. In germline, CDR1 is LGHNA, CDR2 YSLEER. After removal of 7 bases from V and 2 bases from J, the junction contained 6 bases not matched to a gene. CDR3 coding DNA: TGCGCCAGCACCCAGGGGACAGGGCCCTACAATGAGCAGTTCTTC. As protein: CASTQGTGPYNEQFF.

The rearrangement joins TRBV14 to TRBJ2-3; D is unresolved. Trimming pared 5 bases from V and 3 bases from J, leaving 18 bases between. CDR3 length equals 16 residues. Germline lookup yields CDR1 SGHDN and CDR2 FVKESK. The CDR3 protein is CASSSPTEYETDTQYF. The CDR3 bases are TGTGCCAGCAGCTCCCCGACTGAATATGAGACAGATACGCAGTATTTT.

J is TRBJ1-2 and V is TRBV6-2 or TRBV6-3; no reliable D call. This CDR3 region has 14 residues. The V gene lost 5 bases and the J gene lost 5 bases, with 15 bases spanning the gap. The germline V gene has CDR1 MNHEY and CDR2 SVGEGT. The CDR3 reads CASSAPRTAYGYTF. The CDR3 nucleotides read TGTGCCAGCAGTGCCCCCCGGACGGCTTATGGCTACACCTTC.

The chain employs TRBV20-1 and TRBJ2-4; no firm D call. Germline CDR1 reads DFQATT; CDR2 reads SNEGSKA (reference sequence). The length of the CDR3 is 13 residues. Trimming took 4 bases from V and 0 from J, leaving 7 bases between them. CDR3 amino acids: CSANQIAKNIQYF. The CDR3 bases are TGCAGTGCTAACCAAATAGCCAAAAACATTCAGTACTTC.

The rearrangement uses TRBV5-1 and TRBJ2-3, with D maybe TRBD2 (6 bases). The CDR3 length is 16 residues. Trimming left V 0 bases short and J 1 base short, with 12 bases between. The germline CDR1 and CDR2 sequences are SGHRS and YFSETQ. CDR3 sequence: CASSLGIASGTDTQYF. CDR3 DNA: TGCGCCAGCAGCTTGGGAATCGCTAGCGGCACAGATACGCAGTATTTT.

This clonotype was detected once. The rearrangement links TRBV11-2 to TRBJ2-7, with 9 nucleotides matching TRBD1. Per the germline V gene, CDR1 is SGHAT and CDR2 is FQNNGV. V lost 0 bases to trimming and J lost 10 bases; unmatched junction nucleotides: 4. This CDR3 region has 13 residues. CDR3 region: CASSLEGQGTQYV. DNA of the CDR3: TGTGCCAGCAGCTTAGAGGGACAGGGCACACAGTACGTC.

The gene calls are TRBV12-3 or TRBV12-4 and TRBJ2-4; D gene uncertain. This CDR3 comprises 14 residues. V was cut by 5 bases and J by 0 bases, with 8 bases left in between. CDR3 sequence reads: CASSDRLAKNIQYF. CDR3 DNA sequence: TGTGCCAGCAGTGATAGGCTAGCCAAAAACATTCAGTACTTC.

The CDR3 region has the DNA TGTGCCAGCAGCCAAAGCACTAGCGGATATACCTACGAGCAGTACTTC. This gives the protein CASSQSTSGYTYEQYF. The rearrangement uses TRBV3-1 and TRBJ2-7; TRBD2 agrees at 8 bases. The germline CDR1 and CDR2 sequences are LGHDT and YNNKEL (reference sequence). CDR3 length: 16 residues. Unmatched junction bases numbered 8, after V lost 2 bases and J lost 2 bases.

The chain combines TRBV9 with TRBJ2-5; D is uncertain. From germline, CDR1 is SGDLS and CDR2 YYNGEE. The length of the CDR3 is 14 residues. Trimming removed 0 bases from V and 3 bases from J, with 9 bases in between. The CDR3 DNA is TGTGCCAGCAGCGTAGGTGGGGATGAAGAGACCCAGTACTTC. Residues: CASSVGGDEETQYF. Combining the CDR3 with reference TRBV9 and TRBJ2-5 gives the whole variable domain DSGVTQTPKHLITATGQRVTLRCSPRSGDLSVYWYQQSLDQGLQFLIQYYNGEERAKGNILERFSAQQFPDLHSELNLSSLELGDSALYFCASSVGGDEETQYFGPGTRLLVL.

The chain joins TRBV11-2 to TRBJ1-2, with D hard to call. V was pared by 0 bases and J by 10 bases, with 9 bases between. CDR1 is SGHAT, CDR2 FQNNGV, per germline. This CDR3 has 12 residues. CDR3 coding DNA: TGTGCCAGCAGCTTAGATCTCGGGATCTACACCTTC. Translating gives CASSLDLGIYTF.

The chain carries TRBV12-3 or TRBV12-4 and TRBJ1-1, with a weak D call TRBD1 (6 bases). CDR3 size: 14 residues. V lost 5 bases to trimming and J lost 10 bases, with 20 bases between them. The DNA of the CDR3 is TGTGCCAGCAGTGGCGACAGGTACCTAAGTGGAGCTTTCTTT. This gives the protein CASSGDRYLSGAFF.

The rearrangement joins TRBV7-2 to TRBJ2-5; D unclear. This CDR3 is 14 amino acids long. Germline CDR1 SGHTA, CDR2 FQGNSA. Trimming stripped 5 bases from V and 7 bases from J, with 17 bases between. The CDR3 nucleotides read TGTGCCAGCAGCATCGCTTCACAGTTAGGGACCCAGTACTTC. Translating it yields CASSIASQLGTQYF.

As to this clonotype: The junction does not match germline at one end; this may be a read error. The chain is built from TRBV6-2 or TRBV6-3 and TRBJ2-1; perhaps TRBD1 as D (6 bases). Germline CDR1 reads MNHEY; CDR2 reads SVGEGT. This CDR3 spans 16 amino acids. CDR3 sequence: CASSPRWDKAYDEQFF. In DNA, the CDR3 is TGTGCCAGCAGCCCAAGGTGGGACAAGGCCTACGATGAGCAGTTCTTC.

The chain is built from TRBV3-1 and TRBJ1-5; a possible D gene is TRBD1 (5 bases). V lost 1 base and J lost 3, with 13 bases in between. This CDR3 has 16 residues. Germline lookup yields CDR1 LGHDT and CDR2 YNNKEL (reference sequence). The CDR3 nucleotides read TGTGCCAGCAGCCAAGGCACAGGCGCCATCAATCAGCCCCAGCATTTT. Protein product: CASSQGTGAINQPQHF.

The chain links TRBV6-2 or TRBV6-3 to TRBJ2-6, with D tentatively TRBD1 or TRBD2 (6 bases each). CDR1 and CDR2 from the germline V gene are MNHEY and SVGEGT. The CDR3 sequence is 16 residues long. Between the trimmed V and J ends, which lost 7 bases and 2 bases, there was a span of 15 bases. CDR3 nucleotides: TGTGCCAGCACGACGAAAGGGGGGCCTGGGGCCAACGTCCTGACTTTC. It is translated as CASTTKGGPGANVLTF.

This clonotype appeared a few times. CDR3 nucleotide sequence: TGTGCCAGCAGTTACTCGGCGGCTAGCGGGAGGAACAATGAGCAGTTCTTC. This sequence encodes CASSYSAASGRNNEQFF. The V and J genes are TRBV6-5 and TRBJ2-1; 11 nucleotides align to TRBD2. Looked up from germline, CDR1 is MNHEY and CDR2 is SVGAGI. V shed 0 bases, J shed 5 bases, and the junction held 6 bases outside the gene matches. CDR3 length: 17 amino acids.

This clonotype showed up just a few times. The chain employs TRBV20-1 and TRBJ2-1, with D unresolved. The CDR3 is made up of 14 amino acids. Germline V CDR1 and CDR2: DFQATT, SNEGSKA (reference sequence). V lost 6 bases and J lost 7, with 19 bases in between. The CDR3 DNA is TGCAGTGCCATCAGAGACGTGGGTTCAAATGAGCAGTTCTTC. This gives the protein CSAIRDVGSNEQFF.

Remarks on this clonotype: At one of its ends the junction is not consistent with the germline gene, which may arise from a read error. This rearrangement joins TRBV15 to TRBJ2-1; TRBD2 aligns across 7 bases. The CDR3 sequence is 13 residues long. Germline V gene lookup returns CDR1 LNHNV and CDR2 YYDKDF (reference sequence). In DNA form, the CDR3 reads TGTGCCGCCAGGAGACTAGCTGGGAATGAGCAGTTCTTC. Amino acid sequence: CAARRLAGNEQFF.

The count of this clonotype is one. V usage is TRBV5-1 and J usage is TRBJ1-2, with D unclear. Trimming left V 1 base short and J 3 bases short, with 13 bases between. The CDR3 consists of 15 residues. CDR1 and CDR2 from the germline V gene are SGHRS and YFSETQ. The CDR3 here is CASSLMSPGDYGYTF. CDR3 in DNA: TGCGCCAGCAGCTTGATGTCTCCGGGCGACTATGGCTACACCTTC. Based on the CDR3 plus reference TRBV5-1 and TRBJ1-2, the full variable domain is KAGVTQTPRYLIKTRGQQVTLSCSPISGHRSVSWYQQTPGQGLQFLFEYFSETQRNKGNFPGRFSGRQFSNSRSEMNVSTLELGDSALYLCASSLMSPGDYGYTFGSGTRLTVV.

This clonotype was detected once. This chain connects TRBV6-2 or TRBV6-3 to TRBJ2-3, with D possibly matching TRBD1 (7 bases). There are 15 residues in the CDR3. Germline V CDR1 and CDR2: MNHEY, SVGEGT. Deletions cut 7 bases from V and 4 bases from J, with 18 bases between. This chain's CDR3 is CASTLATGLSDTQYF. CDR3 sequence (DNA): TGTGCCAGCACCCTAGCGACAGGGTTATCAGATACGCAGTATTTT.

The rearrangement joins TRBV5-1 to TRBJ2-1; D not resolved. Looked up from germline, CDR1 is SGHRS and CDR2 is YFSETQ. The CDR3 has 13 amino acids. V was cut by 4 bases and J by 5 bases, with 10 bases left in between. CDR3 region: CASSKQHNNEQFF. As DNA, the CDR3 is TGCGCCAGCAGCAAACAGCACAACAATGAGCAGTTCTTC. Looking up the rest from reference TRBV5-1 and TRBJ2-1 gives the full variable domain: KAGVTQTPRYLIKTRGQQVTLSCSPISGHRSVSWYQQTPGQGLQFLFEYFSETQRNKGNFPGRFSGRQFSNSRSEMNVSTLELGDSALYLCASSKQHNNEQFFGPGTRLTVL.

The V call is TRBV5-1, the J call TRBJ2-7, with TRBD2 matching 8 bases. From germline, CDR1 is SGHRS and CDR2 YFSETQ. V was clipped by 4 bases and J by 7 bases; unmatched bases: 10. CDR3 length equals 14 residues. The CDR3 is CASSPPAGAREQYF. CDR3 DNA sequence: TGCGCCAGCAGCCCCCCAGCGGGAGCAAGAGAGCAGTACTTC.

The rearrangement joins TRBV12-3 or TRBV12-4 to TRBJ2-5, with TRBD1 matching 11 bases. V lost 6 bases and J lost 2; bases outside the gene matches: 5. The CDR3 loop spans 15 amino acids. The CDR3 here is CASSRDRGTQETQYF. CDR3 DNA: TGTGCCAGCAGCAGGGACAGGGGGACGCAAGAGACCCAGTACTTC.

V is TRBV11-2 and J is TRBJ1-1, with D possibly TRBD1 on 6 matching bases. The CDR3 runs 13 residues. Germline V lookup: CDR1 SGHAT, CDR2 FQNNGV. Trimming shortened V by 6 bases and J by 6 bases, and 14 bases separated the two germline ends. The CDR3: CASRKGGGAEAFF. For the CDR3, the DNA is TGTGCCAGCAGGAAGGGGGGAGGAGCTGAAGCTTTCTTT. Complete variable domain (other parts from reference TRBV11-2 and TRBJ1-1): EAGVAQSPRYKIIEKRQSVAFWCNPISGHATLYWYQQILGQGPKLLIQFQNNGVVDDSQLPKDRFSAERLKGVDSTLKIQPAKLEDSAVYLCASRKGGGAEAFFGQGTRLTVV.

Note on this clonotype: An end of the junction does not agree with germline; a read error may underlie this. The rearrangement uses TRBV7-7 and TRBJ1-2; maybe TRBD1 (5 bases). CDR1 and CDR2 from the germline V gene are SSHAT and FNYEAQ (reference sequence). The CDR3 is 15 residues long. For the CDR3, the DNA is TGTGCTAGCAGCTTAGGAGGGGCGATAGACTATGGCTACACCTTC. It yields the protein CASSLGGAIDYGYTF.

The rearrangement joins TRBV20-1 to TRBJ2-2, with D maybe TRBD1 (6 bases). Germline V gene data show CDR1 as DFQATT and CDR2 as SNEGSKA (reference sequence). This CDR3 contains 14 residues. Trimming cost V 5 bases and J 4 bases, with 14 bases left between them. CDR3 in amino acids: CSAHQTGSTGELFF. In nucleotides, the CDR3 is TGCAGTGCTCACCAGACAGGCAGCACCGGGGAGCTGTTTTTT.

This chain connects TRBV7-9 to TRBJ2-7; 11 bases fit TRBD2. This CDR3 comprises 14 residues. The germline V gene has CDR1 SEHNR and CDR2 FQNEAQ (reference sequence). V shed 4 bases and J 4 bases; nucleotides not matched to a gene: 3. CDR3 residues: CASSSLAGGYEQYF. The CDR3 DNA reads as TGTGCCAGCAGCTCCCTAGCGGGAGGTTACGAGCAGTACTTC.

Comments on this clonotype: The junction departs from germline at one end; a sequencing error may be responsible. The V call is TRBV12-3 or TRBV12-4, the J call TRBJ2-3; 7 bases agree with TRBD1. The CDR3 extends over 15 amino acids. The CDR3 region is CASRETQGYSDAQYF. Here the CDR3 DNA reads TGTGCCAGCAGGGAGACACAGGGGTATTCAGATGCGCAGTATTTT.

This chain links TRBV11-2 with TRBJ1-2; no clear D gene. Germline V gives CDR1 SGHAT, CDR2 FQNNGV. V dropped 5 bases and J dropped 8 bases, with 15 bases sitting between them. The length of the CDR3 is 13 residues. CDR3 residues: CASSQRERAGYTF. In nucleotides, the CDR3 is TGTGCCAGCAGCCAAAGGGAGCGGGCCGGCTACACCTTC.

In regard to this clonotype: The junction does not match germline at one end; this may be a read error. The chain joins TRBV10-3 to TRBJ2-5; D might be TRBD1 (5 bases). The CDR3 loop spans 14 amino acids. The V gene's germline CDR1 is ENHRY and CDR2 SYGVKD. The CDR3 protein is CAIRSDSDQGTQYF. CDR3 coding DNA: TGTGCCATCCGGTCTGACAGTGACCAAGGGACCCAGTACTTC.

This clonotype has a single count. The rearrangement uses TRBV7-2 and TRBJ2-4; no definite D call. With 0 bases removed from V and 0 bases from J, the gap between germline ends came to 9 bases. This CDR3 contains 16 residues. Germline CDR1 is SGHTA and CDR2 is FQGNSA. CDR3 sequence reads: CASSLAVKEAKNIQYF. Here the CDR3 DNA reads TGTGCCAGCAGCTTAGCAGTAAAAGAAGCCAAAAACATTCAGTACTTC.